Here is one T cell receptor beta chain with its context. Its specificity is unknown. The sample comes from a study of cytomegalovirus exposure and HLA in healthy donors. Findings of the study overall: Reportedly, cytomegalovirus status was diagnosed with high sensitivity and specificity. TCR beta chains numbering more than 150 were designated cytomegalovirus-associated. Whilst most TCR sequences proved rare, a subset of public TCRs occurred across many donors.

The assay was immunoSEQ multiplex PCR, and TCRdb's table has in-frame clones only and misses some. Among some 250,000 clones listed, about 90% were seen once. CDR1 and CDR2 (germline): SQVTM, ANQGSEA. Trimming left V 6 bases short and J 5 bases short, with 22 bases between. The CDR3 is 15 amino acids. The sequenced material came from PBMCs. The receptor comes from a woman aged 25-40 years in good health and CMV-seronegative. This chain uses TRBV29-1 with TRBJ2-5; no clear D gene. This CDR3 reads CSVIRSGGPTETQYF. In DNA form, the CDR3 reads TGCAGCGTCATCAGGTCGGGCGGACCCACCGAGACCCAGTACTTC.